This T cell receptor (beta chain) was observed in a study of beta chain features in type 1 diabetes. Study-wide points: A PCR bias possibly favoring shorter templates would apply equally to patients and controls. Junctions at VDJ sites from type 1 diabetes patients had fewer insertions and more deletions.

Since all of the isolated RNA was reverse transcribed, expressed TCRB transcripts were what got sequenced. TCRdb's table, derived via immunoSEQ multiplex PCR, lists solely in-frame clones and lacks some. The sample consists of around 240,000 clones, about 10% of them appearing once. Concerning this clone itself: Its antigen is not known.

Germline assignment: CDR1 SGHVS and CDR2 FQNEAQ. This CDR3 has 16 amino acids. The V end lost 4 bases, the J end lost 1 base, and 14 bases lay between the germline ends. The chain uses TRBV7-8 and TRBJ1-5; no reliable D call. Sequences were obtained from naive CD4+ T cells from blood. This TCR derives from a woman under 30 in good health. In DNA form, the CDR3 reads TGTGCCAGCAGCTCCCAAGAAAGGAGAAGCAATCAGCCCCAGCATTTT. It translates to CASSSQERRSNQPQHF.